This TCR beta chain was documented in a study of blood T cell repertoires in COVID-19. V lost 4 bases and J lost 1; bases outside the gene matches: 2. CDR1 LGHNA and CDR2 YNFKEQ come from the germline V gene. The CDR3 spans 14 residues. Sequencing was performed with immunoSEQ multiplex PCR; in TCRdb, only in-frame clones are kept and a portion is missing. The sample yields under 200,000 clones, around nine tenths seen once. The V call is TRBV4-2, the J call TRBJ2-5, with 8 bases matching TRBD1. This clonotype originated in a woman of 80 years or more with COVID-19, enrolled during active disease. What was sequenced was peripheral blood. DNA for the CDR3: TGTGCCAGCAGCCGGACAGGGACCCAAGAGACCCAGTACTTC. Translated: CASSRTGTQETQYF.